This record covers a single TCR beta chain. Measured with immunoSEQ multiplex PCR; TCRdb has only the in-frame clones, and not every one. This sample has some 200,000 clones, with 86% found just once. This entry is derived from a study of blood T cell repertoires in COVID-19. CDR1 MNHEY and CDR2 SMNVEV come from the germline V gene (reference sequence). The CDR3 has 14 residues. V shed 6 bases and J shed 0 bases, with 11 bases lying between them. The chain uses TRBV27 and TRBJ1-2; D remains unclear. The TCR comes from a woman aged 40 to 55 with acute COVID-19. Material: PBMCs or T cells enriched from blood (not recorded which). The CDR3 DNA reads TGTGCCAGCAGACCCGGAGGCTCTAACTATGGCTACACCTTC. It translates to CASRPGGSNYGYTF.